This T cell receptor beta chain comes out of a study of tumor-infiltrating lymphocytes in primary liver carcinoma. Study-level information: There were roughly 3.5 to 8 million productive TCRbeta reads per sample, a yield similar across tissue types.

Study-wide results and caveats: Significantly greater top-250-clone fractions characterized tumors relative to blood (p = 0.039).

Researchers drew blood RNA from unsorted whole blood and extracted germline DNA as well. This clonotype appeared a single time. Antigen unknown. The CDR3 runs 16 residues. TCR beta cDNA was prepared out of roughly 500 ng total RNA by means of a constant-region primer. Modified slightly, ARM-PCR produced TCR beta libraries over three nested multiplex PCR rounds. Both of the initial two PCR rounds ran for 10 cycles and employed TRBV1-TRBV30 forward primers alongside a C-beta reverse primer. MiXCR, run by TCRdb on the multiplex PCR reads, gives a single entry per CDR3 protein. The table includes about 200,000 distinct CDR3 sequences, less than 75% detected once.

The material sequenced was peripheral blood. This chain connects TRBV12-2 to TRBJ2-7; no check of the table's D call, TRBD1, against the DNA was made. TRBV12-2 is assigned pseudogene status. The TCR sequence derives from a woman aged 55-75 years with primary liver carcinoma and hepatitis B virus infection. CDR3 residues: CASRLRRDLSSCEQYF. Here the CDR3 DNA reads TGTGCAAGTCGCTTACGCCGGGACCTTTCCTCCTGCGAGCAGTACTTC.